This entry describes one T cell receptor (beta chain). The source of the sample is a study of blood T cell repertoires in COVID-19. As for the study in general: COVID-19 samples from acute and convalescent phases originated in the United States, Italy and Spain. Sample material is recorded as cDNA or gDNA derived from T cells, B-cell-depleted T cells, or PBMCs.

V was clipped by 4 bases and J by 0 bases, with 13 bases between them. CDR1 and CDR2 from the germline V gene are MGHRA and YSYEKL. This CDR3 region has 15 residues. Authors' analysis steps: Amplification of reference gene primers was used by the study to estimate nucleated cell counts. Libraries were prepared by immunoSEQ multiplex PCR; TCRdb keeps only in-frame clonotypes and omits some of them. For V, J and clone size, that table is used; D and trimming come from the DNA. This sample has 80,000 to 100,000 clones, with 60% to 85% found just once. The chain uses TRBV4-1 and TRBJ2-7, with D perhaps matching TRBD1 (5 bases). The material sequenced was peripheral blood. This receptor was obtained from a human donor in a cohort sampled during active COVID-19. CDR3 region: CASSPTTASSYEQYF. CDR3 nucleotides: TGCGCCAGCAGCCCGACGACAGCTTCCTCCTACGAGCAGTACTTC.